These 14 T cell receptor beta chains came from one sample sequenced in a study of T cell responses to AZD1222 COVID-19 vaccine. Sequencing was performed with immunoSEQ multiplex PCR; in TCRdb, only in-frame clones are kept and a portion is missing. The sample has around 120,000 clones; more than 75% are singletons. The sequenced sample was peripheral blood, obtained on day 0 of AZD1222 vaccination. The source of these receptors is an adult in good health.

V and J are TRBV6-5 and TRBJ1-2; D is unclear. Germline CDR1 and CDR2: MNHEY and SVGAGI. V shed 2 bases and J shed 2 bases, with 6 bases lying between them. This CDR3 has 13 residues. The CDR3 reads CASSYARNYGYTF. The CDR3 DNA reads TGTGCCAGCAGTTACGCCAGAAACTATGGCTACACCTTC.

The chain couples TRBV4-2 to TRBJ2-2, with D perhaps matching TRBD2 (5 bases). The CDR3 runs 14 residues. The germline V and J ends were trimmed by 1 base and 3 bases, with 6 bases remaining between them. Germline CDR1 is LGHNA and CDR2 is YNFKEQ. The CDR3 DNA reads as TGTGCCAGCAGCCAAGGGGAGTACACCGGGGAGCTGTTTTTT. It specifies CASSQGEYTGELFF.

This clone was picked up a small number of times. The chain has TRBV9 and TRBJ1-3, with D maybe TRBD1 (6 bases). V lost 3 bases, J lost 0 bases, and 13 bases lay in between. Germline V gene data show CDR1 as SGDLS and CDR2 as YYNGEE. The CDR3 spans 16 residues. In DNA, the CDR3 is TGTGCCAGCAGCGCCGGGACACGGAGCTCTGGAAACACCATATATTTT. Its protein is CASSAGTRSSGNTIYF.

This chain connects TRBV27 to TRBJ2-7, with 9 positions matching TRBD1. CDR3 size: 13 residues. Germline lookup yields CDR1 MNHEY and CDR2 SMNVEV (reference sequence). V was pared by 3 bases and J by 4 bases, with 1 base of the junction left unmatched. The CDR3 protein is CASSFDRGYEQYF. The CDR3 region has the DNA TGTGCCAGCAGTTTTGACAGGGGGTACGAGCAGTACTTC.

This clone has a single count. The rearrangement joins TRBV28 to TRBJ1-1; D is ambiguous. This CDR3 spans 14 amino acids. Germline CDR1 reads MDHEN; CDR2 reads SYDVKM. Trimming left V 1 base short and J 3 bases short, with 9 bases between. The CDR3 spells CASSLSPGDTEAFF. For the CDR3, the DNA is TGTGCCAGCAGTTTATCCCCCGGGGACACTGAAGCTTTCTTT. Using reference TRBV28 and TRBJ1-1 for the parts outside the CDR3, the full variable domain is DVKVTQSSRYLVKRTGEKVFLECVQDMDHENMFWYRQDPGLGLRLIYFSYDVKMKEKGDIPEGYSVSREKKERFSLILESASTNQTSMYLCASSLSPGDTEAFFGQGTRLTVV.

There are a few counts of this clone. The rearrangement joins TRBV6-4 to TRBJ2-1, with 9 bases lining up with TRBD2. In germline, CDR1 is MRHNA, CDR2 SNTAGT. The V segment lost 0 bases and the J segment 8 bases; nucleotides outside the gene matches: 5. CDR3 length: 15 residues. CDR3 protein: CASSDSSGSKDEQFF. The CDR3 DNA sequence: TGTGCCAGCAGTGACTCTAGCGGGAGTAAAGATGAGCAGTTCTTC.

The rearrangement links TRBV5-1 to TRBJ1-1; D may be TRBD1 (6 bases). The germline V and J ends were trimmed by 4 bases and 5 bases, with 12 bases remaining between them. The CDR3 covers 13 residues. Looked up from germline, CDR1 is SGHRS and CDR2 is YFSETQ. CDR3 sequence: CASSPEGGTEAFF. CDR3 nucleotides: TGCGCCAGCAGCCCCGAAGGGGGGACTGAAGCTTTCTTT. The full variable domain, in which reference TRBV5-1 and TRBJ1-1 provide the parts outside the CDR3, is KAGVTQTPRYLIKTRGQQVTLSCSPISGHRSVSWYQQTPGQGLQFLFEYFSETQRNKGNFPGRFSGRQFSNSRSEMNVSTLELGDSALYLCASSPEGGTEAFFGQGTRLTVV.

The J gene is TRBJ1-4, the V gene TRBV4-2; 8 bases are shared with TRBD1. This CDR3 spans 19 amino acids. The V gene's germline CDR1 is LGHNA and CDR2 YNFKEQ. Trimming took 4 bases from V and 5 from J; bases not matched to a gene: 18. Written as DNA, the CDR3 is TGTGCCAGCAGCCCGGAGCCCGACAGGGGCCGAGGAGCCAATGAAAAACTGTTTTTT. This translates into CASSPEPDRGRGANEKLFF.

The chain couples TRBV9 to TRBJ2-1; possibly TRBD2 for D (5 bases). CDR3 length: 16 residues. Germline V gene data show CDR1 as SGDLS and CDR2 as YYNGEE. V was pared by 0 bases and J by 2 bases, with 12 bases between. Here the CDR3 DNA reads TGTGCCAGCAGCGTAGGAGGGTTGAGCGCCTACAATGAGCAGTTCTTC. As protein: CASSVGGLSAYNEQFF.

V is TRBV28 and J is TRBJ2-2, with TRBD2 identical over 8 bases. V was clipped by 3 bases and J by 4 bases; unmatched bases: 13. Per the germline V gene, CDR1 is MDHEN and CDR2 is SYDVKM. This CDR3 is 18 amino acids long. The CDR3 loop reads CASSLRVSSGWGTGELFF. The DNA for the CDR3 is TGTGCCAGCAGTTTGAGGGTCTCTAGCGGGTGGGGCACCGGGGAGCTGTTTTTT.

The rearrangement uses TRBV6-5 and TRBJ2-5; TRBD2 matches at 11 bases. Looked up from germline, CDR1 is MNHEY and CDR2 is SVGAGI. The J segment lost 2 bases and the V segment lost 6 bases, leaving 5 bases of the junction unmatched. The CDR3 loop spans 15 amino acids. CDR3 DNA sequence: TGTGCCAGCAGGTTGGGGACTAGCGGACAAGAGACCCAGTACTTC. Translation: CASRLGTSGQETQYF.

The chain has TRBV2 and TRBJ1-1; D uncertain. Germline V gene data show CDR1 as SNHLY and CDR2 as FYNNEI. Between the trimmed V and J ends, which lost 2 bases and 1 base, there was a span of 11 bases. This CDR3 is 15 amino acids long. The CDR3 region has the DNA TGTGCCAGCAGTGAATCCGCGTATTCGAACACTGAAGCTTTCTTT. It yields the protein CASSESAYSNTEAFF.

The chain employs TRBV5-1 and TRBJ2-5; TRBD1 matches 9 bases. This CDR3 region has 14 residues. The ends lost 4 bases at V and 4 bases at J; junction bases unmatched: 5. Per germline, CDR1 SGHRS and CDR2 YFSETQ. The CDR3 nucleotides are TGCGCCAGCAGCATGCACAGGGGGCGAGAGACCCAGTACTTC. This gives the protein CASSMHRGRETQYF.

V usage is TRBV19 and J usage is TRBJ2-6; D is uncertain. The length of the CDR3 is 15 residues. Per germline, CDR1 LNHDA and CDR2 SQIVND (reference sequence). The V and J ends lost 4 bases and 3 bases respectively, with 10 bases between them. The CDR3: CASSTLDVGANVLTF. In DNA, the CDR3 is TGTGCCAGTAGTACCCTCGACGTTGGGGCCAACGTCCTGACTTTC.